What follows describes a single T cell receptor (beta chain). PCR or immunohistochemistry showed mismatch repair deficiency in every enrolled patient. These data come from a study of PD-1 blockade in mismatch repair-deficient tumors. Clones were read by immunoSEQ multiplex PCR, and TCRdb kept only the in-frame ones, dropping some. The repertoire has 15,000 or so clones, around 81% of them found once; the top ten carry 3.4%. V lost 2 bases and J lost 5; bases outside the gene matches: 10. The CDR3 is 18 amino acids. Germline loops: CDR1 MDHEN, CDR2 SYDVKM. Sequencing used PBMCs, obtained 4 weeks after starting pembrolizumab. This chain links TRBV28 with TRBJ2-1; 12 bases fit TRBD2. The receptor was derived from an adult with mismatch repair-deficient cancer. The CDR3 bases are TGTGCCAGCAGTTTAAGTTTGACTAGCGGGAGTAGGGACAATGAGCAGTTCTTC. It encodes CASSLSLTSGSRDNEQFF.